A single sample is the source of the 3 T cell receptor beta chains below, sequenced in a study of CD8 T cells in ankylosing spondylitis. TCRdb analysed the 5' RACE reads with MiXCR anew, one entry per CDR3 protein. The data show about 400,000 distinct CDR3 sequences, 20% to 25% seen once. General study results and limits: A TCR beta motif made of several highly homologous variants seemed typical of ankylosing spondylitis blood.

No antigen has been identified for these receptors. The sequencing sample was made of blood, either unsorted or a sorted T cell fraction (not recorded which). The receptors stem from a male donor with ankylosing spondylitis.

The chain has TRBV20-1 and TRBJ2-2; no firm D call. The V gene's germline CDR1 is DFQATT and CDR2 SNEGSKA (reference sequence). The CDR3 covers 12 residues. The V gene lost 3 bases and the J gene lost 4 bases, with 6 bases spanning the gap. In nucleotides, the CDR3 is TGCAGTGCTAGGGGTCCCACCGGGGAGCTGTTTTTT. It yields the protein CSARGPTGELFF.

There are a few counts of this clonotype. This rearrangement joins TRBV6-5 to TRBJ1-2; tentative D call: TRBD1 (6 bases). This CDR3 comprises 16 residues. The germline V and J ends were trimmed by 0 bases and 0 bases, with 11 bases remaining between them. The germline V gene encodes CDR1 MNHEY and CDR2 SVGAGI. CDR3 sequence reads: CASSYSQGPTNYGYTF. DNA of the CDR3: TGTGCCAGCAGTTACTCCCAGGGGCCGACTAACTATGGCTACACCTTC.

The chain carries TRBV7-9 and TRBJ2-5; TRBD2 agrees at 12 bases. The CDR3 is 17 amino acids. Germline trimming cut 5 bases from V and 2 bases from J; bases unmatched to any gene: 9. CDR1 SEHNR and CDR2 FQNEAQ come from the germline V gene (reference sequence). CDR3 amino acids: CASSAGTSGLIQETQYF. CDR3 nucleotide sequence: TGTGCCAGCAGCGCCGGGACTAGCGGGTTGATACAAGAGACCCAGTACTTC.